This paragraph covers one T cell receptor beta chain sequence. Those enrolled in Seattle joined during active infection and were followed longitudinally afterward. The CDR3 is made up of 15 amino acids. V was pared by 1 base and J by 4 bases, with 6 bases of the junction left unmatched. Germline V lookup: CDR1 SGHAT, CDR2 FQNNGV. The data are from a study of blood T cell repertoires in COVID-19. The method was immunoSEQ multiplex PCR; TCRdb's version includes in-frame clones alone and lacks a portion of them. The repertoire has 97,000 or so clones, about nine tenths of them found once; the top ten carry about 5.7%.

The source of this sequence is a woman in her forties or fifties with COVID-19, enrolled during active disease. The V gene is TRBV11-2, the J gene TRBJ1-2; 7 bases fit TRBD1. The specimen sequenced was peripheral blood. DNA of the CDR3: TGTGCCAGCAGCTTAGCGGCAGGGGGAGGCTATGGCTACACCTTC. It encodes CASSLAAGGGYGYTF. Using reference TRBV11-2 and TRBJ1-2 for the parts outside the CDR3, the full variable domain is EAGVAQSPRYKIIEKRQSVAFWCNPISGHATLYWYQQILGQGPKLLIQFQNNGVVDDSQLPKDRFSAERLKGVDSTLKIQPAKLEDSAVYLCASSLAAGGGYGYTFGSGTRLTVV.